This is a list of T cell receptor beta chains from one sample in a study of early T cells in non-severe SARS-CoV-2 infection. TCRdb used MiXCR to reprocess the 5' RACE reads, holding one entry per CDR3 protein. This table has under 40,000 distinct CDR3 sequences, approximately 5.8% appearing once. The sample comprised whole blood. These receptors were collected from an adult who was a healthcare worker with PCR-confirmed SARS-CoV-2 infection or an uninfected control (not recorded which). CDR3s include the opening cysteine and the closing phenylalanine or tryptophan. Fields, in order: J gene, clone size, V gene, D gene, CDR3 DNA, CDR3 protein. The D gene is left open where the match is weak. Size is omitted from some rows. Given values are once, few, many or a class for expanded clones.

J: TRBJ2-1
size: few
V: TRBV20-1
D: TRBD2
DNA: TGCAGTGCCCCCCGGGAGCGGGGGGCCCAGGGGAATGAGCAGTTCTTC
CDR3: CSAPRERGAQGNEQFF

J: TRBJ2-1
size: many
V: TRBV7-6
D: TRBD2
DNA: TGTGCCAGCAGCTCTAGCGGGGGGGCTTACAATGAGCAGTTCTTC
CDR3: CASSSSGGAYNEQFF

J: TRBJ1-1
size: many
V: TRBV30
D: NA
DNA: TGTGCCTGGAGTGTCGCATCTGAAGCTTTCTTT
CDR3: CAWSVASEAFF

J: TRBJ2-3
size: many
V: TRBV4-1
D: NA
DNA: TGCGCCAGCAGCCAAGCTTTTACAGATACGCAGTATTTT
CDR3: CASSQAFTDTQYF

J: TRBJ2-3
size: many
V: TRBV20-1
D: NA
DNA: TGCAGTGCCCCGGACGCAAAGGGCACAGATACGCAGTATTTT
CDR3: CSAPDAKGTDTQYF

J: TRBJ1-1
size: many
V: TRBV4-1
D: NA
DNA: TGCGCCAGCAGCCTAGATAACACTGAAACTTTCTTT
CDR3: CASSLDNTETFF

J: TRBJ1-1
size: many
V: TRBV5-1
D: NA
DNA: TGCGCCAGCAGCTGGGGACGCGCGGACCACACTGAAGCTTTCTTT
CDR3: CASSWGRADHTEAFF

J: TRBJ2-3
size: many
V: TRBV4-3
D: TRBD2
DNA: TGCGCCAGCAGCCAAGATCGGGCTAGCGGGGGGCGCACAGATACGCAGTATTTT
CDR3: CASSQDRASGGRTDTQYF

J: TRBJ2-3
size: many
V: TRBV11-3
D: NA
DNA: TGTGCCAGCAGCTCCCACTTCACAGATACGCAGTATTTT
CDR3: CASSSHFTDTQYF

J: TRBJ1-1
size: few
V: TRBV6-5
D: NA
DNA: TGTGCCAGCAGTTACTCAGCGCAGGGGTATGCTTTCTTT
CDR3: CASSYSAQGYAFF

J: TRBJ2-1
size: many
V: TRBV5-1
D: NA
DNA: TGCGCCAGCAGCTTCCCAGGGGATGAGCAGTTCTTC
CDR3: CASSFPGDEQFF

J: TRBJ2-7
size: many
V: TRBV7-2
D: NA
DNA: TGTGCCAGCAGCTTAGTTCTTGGGGGCGGCGAGCAGTACTTC
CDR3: CASSLVLGGGEQYF

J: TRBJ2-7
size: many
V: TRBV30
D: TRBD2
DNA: TGTGCCTGGAGTTACAGCGGGAGGGCCTACGAGCAGTACTTC
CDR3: CAWSYSGRAYEQYF

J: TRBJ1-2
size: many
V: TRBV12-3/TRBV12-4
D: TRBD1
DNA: TGTGCCAGCAGTGTGGGACAGGGGGCGAAAGGCTACACCTTC
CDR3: CASSVGQGAKGYTF

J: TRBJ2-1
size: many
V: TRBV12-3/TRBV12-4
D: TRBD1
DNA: TGTGCCAGCAGTTTAGCGGGACAGGGATGGAATGAGCAGTTCTTC
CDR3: CASSLAGQGWNEQFF

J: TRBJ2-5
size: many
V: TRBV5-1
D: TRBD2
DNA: TGCGCCAGCAGCTTGGGTTCGGCGGGAGAAAAAGAGACCCAGTACTTC
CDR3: CASSLGSAGEKETQYF

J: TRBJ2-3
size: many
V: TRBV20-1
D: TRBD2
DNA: TGCAGTGCTACGACTAGCGGAAGGGGGTCAGATACGCAGTATTTT
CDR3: CSATTSGRGSDTQYF

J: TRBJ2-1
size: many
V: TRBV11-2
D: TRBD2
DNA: TGTGCCAGCAGCTTAGGCGGACTAGCGGTTTCCAATGAGCAGTTCTTC
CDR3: CASSLGGLAVSNEQFF

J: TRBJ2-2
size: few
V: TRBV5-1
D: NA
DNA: TGCGCCAGCAGCTTGGTTGGTCGCGAGCTGTTTTTT
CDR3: CASSLVGRELFF

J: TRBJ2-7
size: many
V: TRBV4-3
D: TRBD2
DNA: TGCGCCAGCAGCCCGACTAGCGGCTTTTACGAGCAGTACTTC
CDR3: CASSPTSGFYEQYF

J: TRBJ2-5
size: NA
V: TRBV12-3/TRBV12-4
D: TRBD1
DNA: TGTGCCAGCAGTAAGACAGGGCGGGAGACCCAGTACTTC
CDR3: CASSKTGRETQYF

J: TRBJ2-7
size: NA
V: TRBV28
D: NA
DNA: TGTGCCAGCCCCCCCCCCGGTAGCCGACAGCCGGTCGGGGAGCAGTACTTC
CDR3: CASPPPGSRQPVGEQYF

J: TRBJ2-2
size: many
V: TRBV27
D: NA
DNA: TGTGCCAGCAGTTTCGGAAGGGCGGGAACCGGGGAGCTGTTTTTT
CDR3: CASSFGRAGTGELFF

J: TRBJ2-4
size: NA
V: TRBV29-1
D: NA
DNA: TGCAGCGTTGTCCTGGGGGCCAAAAACATTCAGTACTTC
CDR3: CSVVLGAKNIQYF

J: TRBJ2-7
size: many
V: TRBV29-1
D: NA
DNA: TGCAGCGTCGCCCTCTCTTTCGAGCAGTACTTC
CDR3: CSVALSFEQYF

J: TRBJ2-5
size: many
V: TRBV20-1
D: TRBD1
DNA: TGCAGTGCTAGCTGGACAGGGGAATCAGAGACCCAGTACTTC
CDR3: CSASWTGESETQYF

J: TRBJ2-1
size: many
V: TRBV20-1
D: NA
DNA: TGCAGTGCTTCTGAGGACCGAGGCGGCAATGAGCAGTTCTTC
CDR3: CSASEDRGGNEQFF

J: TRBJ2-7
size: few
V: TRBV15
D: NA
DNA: TGTGCCACCAGCAGAGATTCCCGAGTCGGTAACGAGCAGTACTTC
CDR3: CATSRDSRVGNEQYF

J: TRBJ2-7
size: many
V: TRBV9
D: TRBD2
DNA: TGTGCCAGCAGCGCCTCCGGGACTAGCACCGAGCAGTACTTC
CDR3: CASSASGTSTEQYF

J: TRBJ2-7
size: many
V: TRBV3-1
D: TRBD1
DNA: TGTGCCAGCAGCCACTCAGACAGGGATTTCGACGTCGAGCAGTACTTC
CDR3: CASSHSDRDFDVEQYF

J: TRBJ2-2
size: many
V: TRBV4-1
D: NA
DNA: TGCGCCAGCCGCTCCTGGGGGGGCGCGAACACCGGGGAGCTGTTTTTT
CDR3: CASRSWGGANTGELFF

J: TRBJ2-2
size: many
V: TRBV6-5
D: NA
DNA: TGTGCCAGCAGCATCCGACAGGTTGGGGAGCTGTTTTTT
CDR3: CASSIRQVGELFF

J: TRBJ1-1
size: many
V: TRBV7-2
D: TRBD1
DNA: TGTGCCAGCAGCTTTAGGACAGGAAAAGAAGCTTTCTTT
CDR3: CASSFRTGKEAFF

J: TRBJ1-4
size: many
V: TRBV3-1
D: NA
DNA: TGTGCCAGCAGCGGAAGGCGGGAGAGGGAAAAACTGTTTTTT
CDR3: CASSGRREREKLFF

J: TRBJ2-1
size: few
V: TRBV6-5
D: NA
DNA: TGTGCCAGCACCATACCCCCCAATGAGCAGTTCTTC
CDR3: CASTIPPNEQFF

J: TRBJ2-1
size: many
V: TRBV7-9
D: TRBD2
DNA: TGTGCCAGCAGCTGCTGCGGGGGGCCCCTATACAATGAGCAGTTCTTC
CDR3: CASSCCGGPLYNEQFF

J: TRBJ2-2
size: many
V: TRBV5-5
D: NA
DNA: TGTGCCAGCCTCACAGGGACGGCCGGGGAGCTGTTTTTT
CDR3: CASLTGTAGELFF

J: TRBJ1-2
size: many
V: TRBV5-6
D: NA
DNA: TGTGCCAGCAGCTTGGGGCGGGACGGATTTAACTATGGCTACACCTTC
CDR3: CASSLGRDGFNYGYTF

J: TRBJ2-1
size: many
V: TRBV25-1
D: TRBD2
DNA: TGTGCCAGCCGAAGGCCCGGGGGGACCGAGCAGTTCTTC
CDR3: CASRRPGGTEQFF

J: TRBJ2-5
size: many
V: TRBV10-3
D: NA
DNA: TGTGCCATCAGTGAATTTGCGGGAGAGACCCAGTACTTC
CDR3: CAISEFAGETQYF

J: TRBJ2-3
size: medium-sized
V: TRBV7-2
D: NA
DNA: TGTGCCAGCAGTTTAGCAGATACGCAGTATTTT
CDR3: CASSLADTQYF

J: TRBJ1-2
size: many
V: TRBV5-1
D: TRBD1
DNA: TGCGCCAGCAGCGGGGGACAGGGCGTCTATGGCTACACCTTC
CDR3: CASSGGQGVYGYTF

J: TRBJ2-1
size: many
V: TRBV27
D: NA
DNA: TGTGCCAGCAAAAACGGGGGATCCTACAATGAGCAGTTCTTC
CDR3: CASKNGGSYNEQFF

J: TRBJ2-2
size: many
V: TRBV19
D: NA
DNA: TGTGCCAGTAGTATGGTCCGATCGAACACCGGGGAGCTGTTTTTT
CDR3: CASSMVRSNTGELFF

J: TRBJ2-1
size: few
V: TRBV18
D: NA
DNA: TGTGCCAGCTCACCTGCAGCCCGGAGCTCCTACAATGAGCAGTTCTTC
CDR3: CASSPAARSSYNEQFF

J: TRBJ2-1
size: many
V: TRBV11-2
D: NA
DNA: TGTGCCAGCAGGGGGGCCGCCTACAATGAGCAGTTCTTC
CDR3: CASRGAAYNEQFF

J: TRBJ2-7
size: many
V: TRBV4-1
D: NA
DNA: TGCGCCAGCAGCCCCGCGGACAAGACAGACTCCGAGCAGTACTTC
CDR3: CASSPADKTDSEQYF

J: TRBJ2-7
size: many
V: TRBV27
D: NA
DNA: TGTGCCAGCCGACGTGGCGGCAACGAGCAGTACTTC
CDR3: CASRRGGNEQYF